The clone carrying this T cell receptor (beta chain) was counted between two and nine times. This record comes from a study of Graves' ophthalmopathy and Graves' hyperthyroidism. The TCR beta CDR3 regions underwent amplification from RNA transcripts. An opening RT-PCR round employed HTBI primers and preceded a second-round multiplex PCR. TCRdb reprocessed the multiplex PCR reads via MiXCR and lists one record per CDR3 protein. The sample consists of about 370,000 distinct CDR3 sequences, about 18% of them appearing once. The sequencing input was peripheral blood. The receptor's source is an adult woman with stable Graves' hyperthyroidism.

Here the CDR3 reads CSARQGGDIGSQHF. DNA of the CDR3: TGCAGTGCTAGGCAGGGAGGTGACATCGGATCCCAGCATTTT. This chain connects TRBV20-1 to TRBJ1-5; the D gene is possibly TRBD1 (5 bases). CDR3 length equals 14 residues. Germline-derived CDR1 and CDR2 are DFQATT and SNEGSKA (reference sequence). V was clipped by 3 bases and J by 11 bases, with 20 bases between them.